Each of the 10 T cell receptor beta chains below was sequenced from the same sample in a study of OX40 agonist ivuxolimab in advanced cancers. The data were produced by immunoSEQ multiplex PCR, yet TCRdb's version contains in-frame clones alone and is incomplete. The sample contains tens of thousands of clones, more than 65% of which appear only once. The sequenced sample was CD4+ or CD8+ T cells sorted from blood, obtained in a trial of the OX40 agonist ivuxolimab. Receptors were obtained from an adult with an advanced solid tumor such as melanoma, head and neck, liver or kidney cancer.

The V call is TRBV21-1, the J call TRBJ2-2; TRBD2 is the table's D call and was not checked against the DNA. TRBV21-1 is shown as a pseudogene. The CDR3 loop spans 15 amino acids. The CDR3 region is CASSTPIANTGELFF. As DNA, the CDR3 is TGTGCCAGTTCAACCCCTATTGCGAACACCGGGGAGCTGTTTTTT.

V usage is TRBV7-3 and J usage is TRBJ2-6; the match to TRBD2 covers 7 bases. Germline lookup yields CDR1 SGHTA and CDR2 FQGTGA. V shed 3 bases and J 0 bases; nucleotides not matched to a gene: 5. The CDR3 loop spans 17 amino acids. CDR3 sequence reads: CASSFGGSPSGANVLTF. For the CDR3, the DNA is TGTGCCAGCAGCTTCGGGGGGTCGCCCTCTGGGGCCAACGTCCTGACTTTC.

V is TRBV7-9 and J is TRBJ1-2, with a weak D call TRBD1 (6 bases). The germline gives CDR1 SEHNR, CDR2 FQNEAQ (reference sequence). V lost 3 bases and J lost 1, with 18 bases in between. The CDR3 is 17 amino acids. The CDR3 is CASSFTGRGVGNYGYTF. For the CDR3, the DNA is TGTGCCAGCAGCTTTACTGGCAGGGGAGTAGGTAACTATGGCTACACCTTC.

The chain has TRBV2 and TRBJ1-5, with TRBD1 matching 7 bases. The V gene end was trimmed by 7 bases and the J gene end by 7 bases; junction bases not matched to a gene: 13. Germline CDR1 is SNHLY and CDR2 is FYNNEI. The CDR3 totals 15 residues. For the CDR3, the DNA is TGTGCCAGCACCTTTTCCGGGACAGTCTTCCAGCCCCAGCATTTT. Protein product: CASTFSGTVFQPQHF. Complete variable domain (other parts from reference TRBV2 and TRBJ1-5): EPEVTQTPSHQVTQMGQEVILRCVPISNHLYFYWYRQILGQKVEFLVSFYNNEISEKSEIFDDQFSVERPDGSNFTLKIRSTKLEDSAMYFCASTFSGTVFQPQHFGDGTRLSIL.

The CDR3 bases are TGTGCCAGCACCCGGGGAGGGGGCGCTTCTGGGGCCAACGTCCTGACTTTC. This sequence encodes CASTRGGGASGANVLTF. The V and J genes are TRBV7-8 and TRBJ2-6; D is perhaps TRBD1 or TRBD2 (7 bases each). CDR3 size: 17 residues. The germline V gene encodes CDR1 SGHVS and CDR2 FQNEAQ. V was shortened by 7 bases and J by 1 base, with 17 bases between the two germline ends.

CDR3 loop: CASSPPGGQQETQYF. The CDR3 nucleotides read TGTGCCAGCTCACCACCGGGGGGGCAACAAGAGACCCAGTACTTC. The rearrangement joins TRBV18 to TRBJ2-5; D might be TRBD2 (7 bases). Germline V gives CDR1 KGHSH, CDR2 LQKENI. The CDR3 extends over 15 amino acids. V lost 0 bases to trimming and J lost 2 bases, with 10 bases between them.

The chain carries TRBV4-2 and TRBJ2-2; TRBD2 agrees at 13 bases. The CDR3 spans 18 residues. Trimming took 0 bases from V and 4 from J; bases not matched to a gene: 5. Germline V CDR1 and CDR2: LGHNA, YNFKEQ. CDR3 nucleotide sequence: TGTGCCAGCAGCCAAGAATGGACTAGCGGGAGCGGCACCGGGGAGCTGTTTTTT. Translation: CASSQEWTSGSGTGELFF.

This clone came up once. The rearrangement links TRBV7-2 to TRBJ2-3; 7 nucleotides align to TRBD1. The J segment lost 6 bases and the V segment lost 3 bases, leaving 12 bases of the junction unmatched. The CDR3 runs 16 residues. Per germline, CDR1 SGHTA and CDR2 FQGNSA. The CDR3 nucleotides are TGTGCCAGCAGCTTTCGTTGGGACAGTTCGGTGGATACGCAGTATTTT. Its protein product is CASSFRWDSSVDTQYF. The entire variable domain, with the rest obtained from reference TRBV7-2 and TRBJ2-3, is as follows: GAGVSQSPSNKVTEKGKDVELRCDPISGHTALYWYRQSLGQGLEFLIYFQGNSAPDKSGLPSDRFSAERTGGSVSTLTIQRTQQEDSAVYLCASSFRWDSSVDTQYFGPGTRLTVL.

V and J are TRBV7-3 and TRBJ1-2; 10 bases match TRBD1. The CDR3 has 14 residues. Germline V gene sequence: CDR1 SGHTA, CDR2 FQGTGA. V lost 5 bases to trimming and J lost 7 bases; unmatched junction nucleotides: 7. The CDR3, as DNA: TGTGCCAGCAGCATTCCCGGGACAGGGGTTGGCTACACCTTC. The encoded protein is CASSIPGTGVGYTF.

The chain's CDR3 is CASSERMLSGNTIYF. DNA of the CDR3: TGTGCCAGCAGCGAAAGAATGCTCTCTGGAAACACCATATATTTT. This chain uses TRBV4-2 with TRBJ1-3; D remains ambiguous. Trimming left V 5 bases short and J 0 bases short, with 11 bases between. CDR1 LGHNA and CDR2 YNFKEQ come from the germline V gene. This CDR3 is 15 amino acids long.